Listed here are 6 T cell receptor beta chains from one sample, sequenced in a study of response to subunit inactivated influenza vaccine (dated by TCRdb to the late 2010s). The library relied on RT-PCR. Reads for this sample came from an Illumina HiSeq 2500. TCRdb reprocessing: public reads trimmed at Q25 with fastp, clones called with MiXCR, in-frame beta chains kept. CDR3 protein sequences are deduplicated, and each keeps its most common genes and DNA. This sample has approximately 680,000 distinct CDR3 sequences in its table, and around 14% of those were observed once. The ten largest clones take up more than 9% of the sample. This specimen consisted of PBMCs from blood, obtained 11 to 12 days after vaccination. These receptors were taken from a man aged 50 to 60 who received an inactivated influenza vaccine. Donor details come from another sample of the same person, matched by shared clones.

The V gene is TRBV12-3 or TRBV12-4, the J gene TRBJ2-5; 13 nucleotides line up with TRBD2. CDR3 length: 16 amino acids. V dropped 5 bases and J dropped 2; count of bases not matched to a gene: 5. This CDR3 reads CASSQTSGGLQETQYF. As DNA, the CDR3 is TGTGCCAGCAGTCAGACTAGCGGGGGGCTGCAAGAGACCCAGTACTTC.

This clonotype was observed a few times. This rearrangement joins TRBV27 to TRBJ1-1; no firm D call. V was shortened by 4 bases and J by 0 bases, with 6 bases between the two germline ends. The CDR3 is 13 residues long. The germline V gene has CDR1 MNHEY and CDR2 SMNVEV (reference sequence). The CDR3 loop is CASSYLMNTEAFF. The CDR3 coding sequence is TGTGCCAGCAGTTACCTAATGAACACTGAAGCTTTCTTT.

Ten or more counts support this clonotype. This sequence joins TRBV27 and TRBJ2-1; D perhaps matches TRBD1 (6 bases). CDR1 is MNHEY and CDR2 is SMNVEV in the germline V gene (reference sequence). The CDR3 has 15 residues. V was cut by 6 bases and J by 8 bases, with 20 bases left in between. The CDR3 region has the DNA TGTGCCAGCAGAGATTCGGGACATCCCCTCGATGAGCAGTTCTTC. Translation: CASRDSGHPLDEQFF.

In its sample, this clonotype was seen many times. The genes are TRBV7-2 and TRBJ1-5, with D hard to call. The CDR3 has 14 amino acids. Trimming removed 7 bases from V and 6 bases from J, with 16 bases in between. Germline loops: CDR1 SGHTA, CDR2 FQGNSA. The CDR3 reads CASTKSGAGQPQHF. The CDR3 coding sequence is TGTGCCAGCACCAAAAGTGGCGCGGGTCAGCCCCAGCATTTT.

The chain has TRBV20-1 and TRBJ2-3; D not resolved. Trimming took off 1 base at V and 2 bases at J, with 13 bases between the two ends. The CDR3 loop spans 15 amino acids. Germline CDR1 reads DFQATT; CDR2 reads SNEGSKA (reference sequence). CDR3 DNA sequence: TGCAGTGCTAGAGGAGCCCGTAGGTCCACAGATACGCAGTATTTT. Its translation: CSARGARRSTDTQYF.

The CDR3 region has the DNA TGTGCCAGCAGCCTTTCCGGGACAGGCCACAATGAGCAGTTCTTC. Amino acid sequence: CASSLSGTGHNEQFF. The V gene is TRBV7-9, the J gene TRBJ2-1; 8 nucleotides line up with TRBD1. CDR1 SEHNR and CDR2 FQNEAQ come from the germline V gene (reference sequence). V lost 5 bases to trimming and J lost 5 bases; unmatched junction nucleotides: 8. The CDR3 spans 15 residues.